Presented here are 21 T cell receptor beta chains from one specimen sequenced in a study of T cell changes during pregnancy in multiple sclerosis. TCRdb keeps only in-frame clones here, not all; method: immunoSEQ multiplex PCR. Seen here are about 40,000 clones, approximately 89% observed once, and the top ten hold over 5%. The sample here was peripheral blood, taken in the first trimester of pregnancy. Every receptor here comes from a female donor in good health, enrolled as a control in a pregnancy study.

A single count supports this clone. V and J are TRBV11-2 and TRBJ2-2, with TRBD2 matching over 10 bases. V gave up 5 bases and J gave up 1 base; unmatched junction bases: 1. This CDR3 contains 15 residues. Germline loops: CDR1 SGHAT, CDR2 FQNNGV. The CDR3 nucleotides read TGTGCCAGCAGCCCTAGCGGGGGGAACACCGGGGAGCTGTTTTTT. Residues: CASSPSGGNTGELFF. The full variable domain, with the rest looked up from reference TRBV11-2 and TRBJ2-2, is EAGVAQSPRYKIIEKRQSVAFWCNPISGHATLYWYQQILGQGPKLLIQFQNNGVVDDSQLPKDRFSAERLKGVDSTLKIQPAKLEDSAVYLCASSPSGGNTGELFFGEGSRLTVL.

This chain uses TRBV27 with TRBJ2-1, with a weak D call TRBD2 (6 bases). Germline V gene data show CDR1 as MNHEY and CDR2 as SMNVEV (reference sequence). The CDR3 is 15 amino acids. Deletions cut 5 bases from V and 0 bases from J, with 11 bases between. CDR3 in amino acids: CASSLGSISYNEQFF. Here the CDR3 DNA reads TGTGCCAGCAGTCTCGGGAGCATCTCCTACAATGAGCAGTTCTTC.

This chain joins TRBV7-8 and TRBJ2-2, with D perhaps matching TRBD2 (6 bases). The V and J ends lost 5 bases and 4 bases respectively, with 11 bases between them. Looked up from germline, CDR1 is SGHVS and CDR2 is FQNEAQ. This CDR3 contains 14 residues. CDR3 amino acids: CASSGGWGTGELFF. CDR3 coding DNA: TGTGCCAGCAGCGGGGGGTGGGGCACCGGGGAGCTGTTTTTT.

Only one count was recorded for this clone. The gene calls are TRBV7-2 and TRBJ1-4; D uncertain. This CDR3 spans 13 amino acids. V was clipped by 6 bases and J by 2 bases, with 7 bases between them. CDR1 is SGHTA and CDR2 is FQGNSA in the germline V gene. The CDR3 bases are TGTGCCAGCAGTCCGGGGACTAATGAAAAACTGTTTTTT. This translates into CASSPGTNEKLFF.

For the CDR3, the DNA is TGTGCCAGCAGCCGCCAACAGGATAGCAATCAGCCCCAGCATTTT. Translated: CASSRQQDSNQPQHF. V gene TRBV4-2 combines with J gene TRBJ1-5; TRBD1 is a possible D gene (5 bases). Germline V gene data show CDR1 as LGHNA and CDR2 as YNFKEQ. Between the trimmed V and J ends, which lost 4 bases and 0 bases, there was a span of 10 bases. The CDR3 spans 15 residues.

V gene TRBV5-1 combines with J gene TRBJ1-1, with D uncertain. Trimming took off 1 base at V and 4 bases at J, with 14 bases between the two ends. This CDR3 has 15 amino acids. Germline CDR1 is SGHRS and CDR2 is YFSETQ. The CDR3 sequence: CASSLSKTTSTEAFF. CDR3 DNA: TGCGCCAGCAGCTTGTCCAAGACAACGAGCACTGAAGCTTTCTTT. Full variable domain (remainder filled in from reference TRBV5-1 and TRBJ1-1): KAGVTQTPRYLIKTRGQQVTLSCSPISGHRSVSWYQQTPGQGLQFLFEYFSETQRNKGNFPGRFSGRQFSNSRSEMNVSTLELGDSALYLCASSLSKTTSTEAFFGQGTRLTVV.

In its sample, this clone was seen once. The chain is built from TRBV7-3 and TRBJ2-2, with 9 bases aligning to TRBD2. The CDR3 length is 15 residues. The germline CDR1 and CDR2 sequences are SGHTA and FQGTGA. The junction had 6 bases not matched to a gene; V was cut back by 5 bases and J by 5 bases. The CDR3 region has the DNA TGTGCCAGCAGCCCCGGGGCGGGAGGGACCGGGGAGCTGTTTTTT. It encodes CASSPGAGGTGELFF.

CDR3 coding DNA: TGTGCCATCCAGGTGGAAAGAGTCGCTGAAGCTTTCTTT. Translation: CAIQVERVAEAFF. The rearrangement joins TRBV10-3 to TRBJ1-1; no clear D gene. This CDR3 has 13 residues. Germline-derived CDR1 and CDR2 are ENHRY and SYGVKD. V was shortened by 8 bases and J by 6 bases, with 16 bases between the two germline ends.

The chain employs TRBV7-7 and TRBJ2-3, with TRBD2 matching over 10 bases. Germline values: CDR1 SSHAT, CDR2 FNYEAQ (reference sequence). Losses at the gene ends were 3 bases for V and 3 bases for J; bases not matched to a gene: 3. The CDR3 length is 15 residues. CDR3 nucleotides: TGTGCCAGCAGCTTGGGGACTAGCGTAACAGATACGCAGTATTTT. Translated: CASSLGTSVTDTQYF.

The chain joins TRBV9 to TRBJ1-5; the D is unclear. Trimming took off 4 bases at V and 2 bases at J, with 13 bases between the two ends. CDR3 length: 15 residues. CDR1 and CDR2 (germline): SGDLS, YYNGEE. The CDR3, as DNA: TGTGCCAGCAGCCGAGGAGGCTGGGGCAATCAGCCCCAGCATTTT. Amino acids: CASSRGGWGNQPQHF.

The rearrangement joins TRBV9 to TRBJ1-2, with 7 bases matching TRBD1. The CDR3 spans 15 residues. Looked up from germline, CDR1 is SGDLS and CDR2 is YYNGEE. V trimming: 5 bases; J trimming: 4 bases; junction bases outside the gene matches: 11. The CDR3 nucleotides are TGTGCCAGCAGTCCAACGACAGGGCCTGGCTATGGCTACACCTTC. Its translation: CASSPTTGPGYGYTF.

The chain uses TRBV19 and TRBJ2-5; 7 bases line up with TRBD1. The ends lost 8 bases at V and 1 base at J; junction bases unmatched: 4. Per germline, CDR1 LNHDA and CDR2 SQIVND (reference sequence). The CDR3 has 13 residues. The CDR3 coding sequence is TGTGCCAGTTCGCGACAGGGCCAAGAGACCCAGTACTTC. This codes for CASSRQGQETQYF. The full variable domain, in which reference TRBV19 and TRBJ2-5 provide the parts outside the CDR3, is DGGITQSPKYLFRKEGQNVTLSCEQNLNHDAMYWYRQDPGQGLRLIYYSQIVNDFQKGDIAEGYSVSREKKESFPLTVTSAQKNPTAFYLCASSRQGQETQYFGPGTRLLVL.

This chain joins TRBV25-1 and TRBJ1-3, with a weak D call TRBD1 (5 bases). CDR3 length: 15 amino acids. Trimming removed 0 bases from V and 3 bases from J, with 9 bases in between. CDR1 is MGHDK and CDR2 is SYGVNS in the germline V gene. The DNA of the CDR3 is TGTGCCAGCAGTGAATACAGGGCAGTTGGAAACACCATATATTTT. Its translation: CASSEYRAVGNTIYF. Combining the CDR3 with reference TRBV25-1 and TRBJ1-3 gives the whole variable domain EADIYQTPRYLVIGTGKKITLECSQTMGHDKMYWYQQDPGMELHLIHYSYGVNSTEKGDLSSESTVSRIRTEHFPLTLESARPSHTSQYLCASSEYRAVGNTIYFGEGSWLTVV.

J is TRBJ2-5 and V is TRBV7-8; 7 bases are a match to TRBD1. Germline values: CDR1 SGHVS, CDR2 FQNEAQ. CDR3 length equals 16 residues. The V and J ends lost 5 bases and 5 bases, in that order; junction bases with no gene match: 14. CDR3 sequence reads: CASSPHAPTGWETQYF. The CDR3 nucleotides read TGTGCCAGCAGCCCACACGCCCCGACAGGGTGGGAGACCCAGTACTTC.

DNA for the CDR3: TGTGCCAGCAGCTTAGGGGGAGTTGGCACCGGGGAGCTGTTTTTT. As protein: CASSLGGVGTGELFF. The chain carries TRBV7-9 and TRBJ2-2; a weak D match, TRBD2 (5 bases). V gave up 1 base and J gave up 4 bases, with 10 bases separating them. CDR3 length: 15 residues. The germline V gene has CDR1 SEHNR and CDR2 FQNEAQ (reference sequence).

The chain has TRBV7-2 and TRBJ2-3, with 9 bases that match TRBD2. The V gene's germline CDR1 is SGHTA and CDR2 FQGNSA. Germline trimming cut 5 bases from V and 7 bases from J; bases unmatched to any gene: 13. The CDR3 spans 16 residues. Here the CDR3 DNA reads TGTGCCAGCAGCACCCCTCGGACTAGCGAGAGAAATACGCAGTATTTT. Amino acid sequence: CASSTPRTSERNTQYF. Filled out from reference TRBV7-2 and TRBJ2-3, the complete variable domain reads GAGVSQSPSNKVTEKGKDVELRCDPISGHTALYWYRQSLGQGLEFLIYFQGNSAPDKSGLPSDRFSAERTGGSVSTLTIQRTQQEDSAVYLCASSTPRTSERNTQYFGPGTRLTVL.

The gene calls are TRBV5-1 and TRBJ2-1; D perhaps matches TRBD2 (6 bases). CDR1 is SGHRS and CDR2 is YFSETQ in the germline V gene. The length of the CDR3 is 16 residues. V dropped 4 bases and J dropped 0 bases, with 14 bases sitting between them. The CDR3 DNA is TGCGCCAGCAGCCCGATGGGACTGGCCTCCTACAATGAGCAGTTCTTC. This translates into CASSPMGLASYNEQFF.

CDR3 nucleotides: TGTGCCAGCAGCTCGGACAGGGATAATTCACCCCTCCACTTT. Amino acid sequence: CASSSDRDNSPLHF. V is TRBV7-9 and J is TRBJ1-6; the match to TRBD1 covers 8 bases. Per the germline V gene, CDR1 is SEHNR and CDR2 is FQNEAQ (reference sequence). V lost 4 bases to trimming and J lost 5 bases; unmatched junction nucleotides: 1. The length of the CDR3 is 14 residues.

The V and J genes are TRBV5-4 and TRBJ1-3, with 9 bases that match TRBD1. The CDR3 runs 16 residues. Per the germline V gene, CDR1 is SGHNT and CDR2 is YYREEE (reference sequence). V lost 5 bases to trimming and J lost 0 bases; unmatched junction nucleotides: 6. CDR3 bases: TGTGCCAGCAGGCCCGGGACAGGGAGCTCTGGAAACACCATATATTTT. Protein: CASRPGTGSSGNTIYF.

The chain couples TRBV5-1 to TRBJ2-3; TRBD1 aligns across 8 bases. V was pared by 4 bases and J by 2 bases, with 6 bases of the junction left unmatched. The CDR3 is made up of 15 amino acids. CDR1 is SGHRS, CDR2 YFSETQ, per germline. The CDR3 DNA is TGCGCCAGCAGCCTCAACAGGGGGGTCACAGATACGCAGTATTTT. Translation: CASSLNRGVTDTQYF.

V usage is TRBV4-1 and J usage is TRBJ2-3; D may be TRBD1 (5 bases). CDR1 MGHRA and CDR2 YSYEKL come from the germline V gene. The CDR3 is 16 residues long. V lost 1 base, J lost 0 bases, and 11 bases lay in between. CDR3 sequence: CASSQVGARSTDTQYF. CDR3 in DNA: TGCGCCAGCAGCCAAGTTGGGGCTAGAAGCACAGATACGCAGTATTTT.